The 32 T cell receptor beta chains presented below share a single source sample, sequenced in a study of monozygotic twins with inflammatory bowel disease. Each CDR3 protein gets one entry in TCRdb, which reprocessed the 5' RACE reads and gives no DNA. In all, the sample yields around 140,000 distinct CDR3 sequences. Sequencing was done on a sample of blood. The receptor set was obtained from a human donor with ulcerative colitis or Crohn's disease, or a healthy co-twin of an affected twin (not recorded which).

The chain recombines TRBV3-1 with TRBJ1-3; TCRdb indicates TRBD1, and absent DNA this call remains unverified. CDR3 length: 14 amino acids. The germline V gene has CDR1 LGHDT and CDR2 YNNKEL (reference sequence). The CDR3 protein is CASSDRFSGNTIYF.

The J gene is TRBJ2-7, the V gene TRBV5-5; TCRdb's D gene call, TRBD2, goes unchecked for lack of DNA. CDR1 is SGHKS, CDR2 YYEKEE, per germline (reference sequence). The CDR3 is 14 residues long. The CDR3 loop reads CASSLRAVPNEQYF.

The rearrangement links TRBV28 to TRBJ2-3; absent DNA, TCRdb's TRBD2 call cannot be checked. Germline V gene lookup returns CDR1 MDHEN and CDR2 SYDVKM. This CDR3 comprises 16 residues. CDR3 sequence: CASSLNWRGDADTQYF.

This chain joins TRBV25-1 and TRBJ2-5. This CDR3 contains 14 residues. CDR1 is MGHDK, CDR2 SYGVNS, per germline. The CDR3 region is CASSEPIWGETQYF.

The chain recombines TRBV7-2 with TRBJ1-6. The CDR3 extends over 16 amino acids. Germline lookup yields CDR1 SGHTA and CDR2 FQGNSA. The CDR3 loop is CASSSKTGRRNSPLHF.

The CDR3 loop is CASSPTVSGNTIYF. V is TRBV7-9 and J is TRBJ1-3. The germline V gene has CDR1 SEHNR and CDR2 FQNEAQ (reference sequence). This CDR3 is built from 14 residues.

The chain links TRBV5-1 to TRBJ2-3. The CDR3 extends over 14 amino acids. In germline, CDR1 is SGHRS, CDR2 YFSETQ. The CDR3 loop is CASSLDTVTDTQYF.

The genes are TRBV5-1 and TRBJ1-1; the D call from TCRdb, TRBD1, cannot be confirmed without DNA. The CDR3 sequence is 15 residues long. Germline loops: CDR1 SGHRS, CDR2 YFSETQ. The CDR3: CASSFRTGQNTEAFF.

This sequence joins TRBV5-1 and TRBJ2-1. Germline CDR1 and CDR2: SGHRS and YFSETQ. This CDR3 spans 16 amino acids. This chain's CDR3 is CASSLNSWSSYNEQFF.

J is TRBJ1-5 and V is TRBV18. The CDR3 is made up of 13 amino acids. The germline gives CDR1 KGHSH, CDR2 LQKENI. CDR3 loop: CASSEGRNQPQHF. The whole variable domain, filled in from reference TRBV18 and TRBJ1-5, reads NAGVMQNPRHLVRRRGQEARLRCSPMKGHSHVYWYRQLPEEGLKFMVYLQKENIIDESGMPKERFSAEFPKEGPSILRIQQVVRGDSAAYFCASSEGRNQPQHFGDGTRLSIL.

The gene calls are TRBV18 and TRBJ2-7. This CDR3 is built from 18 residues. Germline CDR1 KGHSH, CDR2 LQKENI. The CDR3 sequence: CASSRLGTYGRSSYEQYF.

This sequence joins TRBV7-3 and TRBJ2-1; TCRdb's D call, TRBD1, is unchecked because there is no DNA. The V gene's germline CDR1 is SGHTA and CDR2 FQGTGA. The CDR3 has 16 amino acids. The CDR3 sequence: CASSMGGKSSYNEQFF.

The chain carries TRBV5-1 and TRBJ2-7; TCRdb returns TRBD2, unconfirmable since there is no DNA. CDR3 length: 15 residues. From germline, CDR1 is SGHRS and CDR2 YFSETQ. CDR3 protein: CASSGVTSGSHEQYF. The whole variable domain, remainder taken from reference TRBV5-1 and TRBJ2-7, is KAGVTQTPRYLIKTRGQQVTLSCSPISGHRSVSWYQQTPGQGLQFLFEYFSETQRNKGNFPGRFSGRQFSNSRSEMNVSTLELGDSALYLCASSGVTSGSHEQYFGPGTRLTVT.

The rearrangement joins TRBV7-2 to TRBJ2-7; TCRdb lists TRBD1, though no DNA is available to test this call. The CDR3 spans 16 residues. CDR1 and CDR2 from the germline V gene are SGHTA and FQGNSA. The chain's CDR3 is CASSLGLVSGDNEQYF.

The chain's CDR3 is CASSQELAGGLGTDTQYF. This sequence joins TRBV4-2 and TRBJ2-3; the D call from TCRdb, TRBD2, cannot be confirmed without DNA. CDR3 length: 18 residues. Germline assignment: CDR1 LGHNA and CDR2 YNFKEQ.

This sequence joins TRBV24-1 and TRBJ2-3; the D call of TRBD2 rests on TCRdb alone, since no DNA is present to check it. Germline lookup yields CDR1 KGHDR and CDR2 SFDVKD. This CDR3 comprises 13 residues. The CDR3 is CATKGLGTDTQYF.

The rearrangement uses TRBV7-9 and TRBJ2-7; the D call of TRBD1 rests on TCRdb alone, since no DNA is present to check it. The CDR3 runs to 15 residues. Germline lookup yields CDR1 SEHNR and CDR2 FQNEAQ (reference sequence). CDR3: CASSLVAPGNHEQYF.

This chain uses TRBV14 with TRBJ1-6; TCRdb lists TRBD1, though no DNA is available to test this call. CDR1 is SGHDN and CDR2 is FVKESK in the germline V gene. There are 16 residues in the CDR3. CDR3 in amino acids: CASSQDKGSPDSPLHF.

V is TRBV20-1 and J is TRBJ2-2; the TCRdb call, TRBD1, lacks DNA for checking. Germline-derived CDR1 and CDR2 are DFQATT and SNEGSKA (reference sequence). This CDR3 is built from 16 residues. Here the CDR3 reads CSARDGRRGQTGELFF.

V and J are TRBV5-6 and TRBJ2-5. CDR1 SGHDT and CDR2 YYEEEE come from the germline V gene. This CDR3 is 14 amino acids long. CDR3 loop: CASSLAARQETQYF.

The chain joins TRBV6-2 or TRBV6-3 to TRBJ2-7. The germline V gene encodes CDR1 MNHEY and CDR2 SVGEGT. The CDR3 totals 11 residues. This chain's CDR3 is CASTQLYEQYF.

CDR3 in amino acids: CASRWTEDSGNTIYF. The gene calls are TRBV6-1 and TRBJ1-3; TCRdb names TRBD1, which stays unverified in the absence of DNA. The CDR3 is 15 residues long. Germline loops: CDR1 MNHNS, CDR2 SASEGT.

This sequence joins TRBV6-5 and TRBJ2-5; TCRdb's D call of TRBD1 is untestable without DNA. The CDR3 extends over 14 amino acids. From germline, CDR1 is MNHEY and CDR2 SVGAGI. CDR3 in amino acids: CASSYPGGGETQYF.

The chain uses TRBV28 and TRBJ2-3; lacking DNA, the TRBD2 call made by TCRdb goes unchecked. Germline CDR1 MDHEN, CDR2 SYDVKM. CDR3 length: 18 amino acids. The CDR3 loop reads CASSTMRTSGGLLDTQYF.

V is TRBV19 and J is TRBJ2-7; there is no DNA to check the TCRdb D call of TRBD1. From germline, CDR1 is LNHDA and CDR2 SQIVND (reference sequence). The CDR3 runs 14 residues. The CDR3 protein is CASSIGPHAYEQYF.

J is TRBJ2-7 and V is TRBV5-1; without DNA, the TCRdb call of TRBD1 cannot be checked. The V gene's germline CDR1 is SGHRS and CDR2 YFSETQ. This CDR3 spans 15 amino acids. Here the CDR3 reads CASSLGTARGDEQYF.

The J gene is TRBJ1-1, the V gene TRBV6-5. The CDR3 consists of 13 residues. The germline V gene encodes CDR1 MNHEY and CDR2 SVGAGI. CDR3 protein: CASSYRARTEAFF.

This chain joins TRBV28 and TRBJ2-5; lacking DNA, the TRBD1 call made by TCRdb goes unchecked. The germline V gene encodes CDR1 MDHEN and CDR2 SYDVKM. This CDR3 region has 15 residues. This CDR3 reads CASSLSGGVQETQYF. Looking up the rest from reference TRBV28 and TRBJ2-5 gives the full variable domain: DVKVTQSSRYLVKRTGEKVFLECVQDMDHENMFWYRQDPGLGLRLIYFSYDVKMKEKGDIPEGYSVSREKKERFSLILESASTNQTSMYLCASSLSGGVQETQYFGPGTRLLVL.

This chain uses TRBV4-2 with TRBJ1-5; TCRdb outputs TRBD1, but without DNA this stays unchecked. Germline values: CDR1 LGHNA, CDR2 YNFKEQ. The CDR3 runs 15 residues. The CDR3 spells CASTQGFNSNQPQHF.

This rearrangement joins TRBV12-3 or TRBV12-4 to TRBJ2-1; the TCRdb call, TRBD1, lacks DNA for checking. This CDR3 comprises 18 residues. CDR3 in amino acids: CASSPGTGGGPPYNEQFF.

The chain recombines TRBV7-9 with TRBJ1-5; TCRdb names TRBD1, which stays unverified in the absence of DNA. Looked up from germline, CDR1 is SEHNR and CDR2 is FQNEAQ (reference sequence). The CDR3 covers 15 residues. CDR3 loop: CASSLAAGGNQPQHF.

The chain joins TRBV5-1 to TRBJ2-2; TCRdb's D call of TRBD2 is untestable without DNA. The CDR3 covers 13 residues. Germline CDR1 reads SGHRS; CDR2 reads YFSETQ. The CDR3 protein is CASSPRVAGELFF. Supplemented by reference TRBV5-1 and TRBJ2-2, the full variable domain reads KAGVTQTPRYLIKTRGQQVTLSCSPISGHRSVSWYQQTPGQGLQFLFEYFSETQRNKGNFPGRFSGRQFSNSRSEMNVSTLELGDSALYLCASSPRVAGELFFGEGSRLTVL.